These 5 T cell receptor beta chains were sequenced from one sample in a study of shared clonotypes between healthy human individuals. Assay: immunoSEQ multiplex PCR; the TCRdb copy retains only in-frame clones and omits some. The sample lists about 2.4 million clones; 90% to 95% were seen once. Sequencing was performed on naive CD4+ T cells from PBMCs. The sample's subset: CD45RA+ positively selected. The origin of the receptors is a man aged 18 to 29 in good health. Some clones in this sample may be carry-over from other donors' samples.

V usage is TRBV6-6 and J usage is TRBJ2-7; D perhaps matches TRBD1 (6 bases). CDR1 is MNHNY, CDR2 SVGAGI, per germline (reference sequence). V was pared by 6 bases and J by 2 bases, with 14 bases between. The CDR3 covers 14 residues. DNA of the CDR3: TGTGCCAGCAGCCCCCGGGACAAGACCTACGAGCAGTACTTC. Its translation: CASSPRDKTYEQYF.

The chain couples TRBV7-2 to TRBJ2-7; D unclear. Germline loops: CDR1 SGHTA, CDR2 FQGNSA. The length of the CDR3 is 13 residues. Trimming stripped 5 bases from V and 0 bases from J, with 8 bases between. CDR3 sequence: CASSRENSYEQYF. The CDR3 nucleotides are TGTGCCAGCAGCAGAGAGAACTCCTACGAGCAGTACTTC. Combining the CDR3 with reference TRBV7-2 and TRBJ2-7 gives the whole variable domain GAGVSQSPSNKVTEKGKDVELRCDPISGHTALYWYRQSLGQGLEFLIYFQGNSAPDKSGLPSDRFSAERTGGSVSTLTIQRTQQEDSAVYLCASSRENSYEQYFGPGTRLTVT.

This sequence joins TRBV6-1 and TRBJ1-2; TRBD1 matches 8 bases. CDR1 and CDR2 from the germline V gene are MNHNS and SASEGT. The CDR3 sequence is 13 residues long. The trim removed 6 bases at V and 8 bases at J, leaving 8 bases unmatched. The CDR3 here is CASSPDRGGGYTF. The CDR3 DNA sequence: TGTGCCAGCAGCCCAGACAGGGGCGGAGGCTACACCTTC.

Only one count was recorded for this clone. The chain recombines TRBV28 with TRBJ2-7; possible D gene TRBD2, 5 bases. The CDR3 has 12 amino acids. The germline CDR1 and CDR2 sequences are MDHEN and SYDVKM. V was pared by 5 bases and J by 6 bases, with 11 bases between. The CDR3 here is CASSQTRREQYF. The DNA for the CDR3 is TGTGCCAGCAGTCAAACTAGGCGCGAGCAGTACTTC.

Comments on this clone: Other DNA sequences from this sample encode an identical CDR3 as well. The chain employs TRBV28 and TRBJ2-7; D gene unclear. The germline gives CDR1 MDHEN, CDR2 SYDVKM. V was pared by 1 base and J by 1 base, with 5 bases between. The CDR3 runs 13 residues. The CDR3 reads CASSLSPSYEQYF. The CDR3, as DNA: TGTGCCAGCAGTTTATCCCCTTCCTACGAGCAGTACTTC.